This T cell receptor (beta chain) was sequenced for a study of Ad26.COV2.S vaccination and SARS-CoV-2 variants. Data came from immunoSEQ multiplex PCR; TCRdb stores just in-frame clones and leaves some out. The sample lists 300,000 to 400,000 clones; less than 90% were seen once. The treatment here: over 15 received Ad26.COV2.S at low or high dose, single or two shots; several received placebo; per-sample allocation not given. The samples date from day 63 after the first vaccine or placebo injection. The CDR3 totals 14 residues. V was clipped by 0 bases and J by 10 bases, with 14 bases between them. CDR1 is SGHRS, CDR2 YFSETQ, per germline.

The sample consisted of peripheral blood, taken in a trial of Ad26.COV2.S vaccine versus placebo. The chain employs TRBV5-1 and TRBJ1-5; a possible D gene is TRBD1 (5 bases). The origin of this receptor is a person aged 18 to 65 who received the Ad26.COV2.S COVID-19 vaccine or a placebo. This chain's CDR3 is CASSLDTGGSPQHF. In DNA form, the CDR3 reads TGCGCCAGCAGCTTGGATACTGGGGGATCCCCCCAGCATTTT.